Reported below is one T cell receptor beta chain. Its specificity is not known. The V end was cut by 6 bases, the J end by 3 bases, with 17 bases between. Germline V CDR1 and CDR2: LNHDA, SQIVND (reference sequence). This CDR3 has 15 residues. TCRdb itself ran the reads through MiXCR, one entry per CDR3 protein. Here the sample spans about 340,000 distinct CDR3 sequences, 25% to 35% being singletons. This specimen comes from a study of T cell repertoires in cytomegalovirus infection. Study overall: In the study, CMV epitopes included recently identified HLA-C-restricted and well-studied HLA-B-restricted ones.

Study outcomes and limitations: There were carriers of CMV plus the relevant HLA, and cumulative public TCR beta family frequency identified them.

The V gene is TRBV19, the J gene TRBJ1-2; D perhaps matches TRBD1 (6 bases). This receptor was identified in a human donor in good health (CMV status not recorded). Some clones in this sample may be carry-over from other donors' samples. The sample in question was cultured PBMCs, obtained from culture after CMV antigen stimulation. The CDR3 protein is CASRLKPDSHYGYTF. In DNA, the CDR3 is TGTGCCAGTAGACTAAAACCGGACAGCCACTATGGCTACACCTTC.